This TCR beta chain was sequenced during a study of cytotoxic CD8 clonotypes in ibrutinib-treated CLL. Germline V gives CDR1 SGHVS, CDR2 FQNEAQ. The CDR3 covers 15 residues. The V and J ends lost 0 bases and 5 bases, in that order; junction bases with no gene match: 6. General observations from the study: Clonality increased with ibrutinib response but returned toward baseline at progression. Rare overall, public clonotypes shrank or held steady under therapy.

TCRdb's table, derived via immunoSEQ multiplex PCR, lists solely in-frame clones and lacks some. The sample includes some 200,000 clones, 55% to 85% seen only once; the top ten take 13%. On this clone: Its antigen remains unidentified.

The material sequenced was PBMCs, taken after 24 months of ibrutinib treatment. This rearrangement joins TRBV7-8 to TRBJ1-1; TRBD1 aligns across 7 bases. The source is a human donor with chronic lymphocytic leukemia. The CDR3 reads CASSLASAGGTEAFF. The CDR3 nucleotides read TGTGCCAGCAGCTTAGCATCGGCAGGGGGGACTGAAGCTTTCTTT.